Presented here are 27 T cell receptor beta chains from one specimen sequenced in a study of beta chain features in type 1 diabetes. cDNA synthesis used the whole RNA isolate, giving expressed TCRB sequences. Measured with immunoSEQ multiplex PCR; TCRdb has only the in-frame clones, and not every one. The data contain 110,000 to 150,000 clones, around 8.7% of them singletons. Sequencing was performed on central memory CD4+ T cells from blood. These receptors were taken from a man between 18 and 35 years old in good health.

This clone was counted between two and nine times. The rearrangement uses TRBV15 and TRBJ2-5, with 10 bases matching TRBD2. V lost 0 bases, J lost 4 bases, and 8 bases stayed unmatched. This CDR3 has 17 amino acids. The germline V gene encodes CDR1 LNHNV and CDR2 YYDKDF (reference sequence). DNA for the CDR3: TGTGCCACCAGCAGAGATGGTACAGCGGGGGGGATAGAGACCCAGTACTTC. This encodes CATSRDGTAGGIETQYF.

CDR3 amino acids: CASSPGTLGYGYTF. DNA for the CDR3: TGTGCCAGCAGCCCGGGGACACTCGGCTATGGCTACACCTTC. This chain uses TRBV7-2 with TRBJ1-2; perhaps TRBD1 as D (6 bases). Germline assignment: CDR1 SGHTA and CDR2 FQGNSA. V shed 5 bases and J shed 4 bases, with 14 bases lying between them. This CDR3 comprises 14 residues.

The rearrangement links TRBV7-8 to TRBJ1-2, with 10 bases lining up with TRBD1. Trimming at V came to 2 bases and at J to 8 bases, leaving 8 bases not matched to a gene. The CDR3 has 15 amino acids. Germline CDR1 reads SGHVS; CDR2 reads FQNEAQ. Written as DNA, the CDR3 is TGTGCCAGCAGCTTAAGGGGACAGGGGATGAGGGGCTACACCTTC. Residues: CASSLRGQGMRGYTF.

This clone was observed a handful of times. V gene TRBV7-8 combines with J gene TRBJ1-1; TRBD1 matches 9 bases. CDR1 SGHVS and CDR2 FQNEAQ come from the germline V gene. The V and J ends lost 5 bases and 1 base, in that order; junction bases with no gene match: 2. The CDR3 length is 14 residues. The CDR3 here is CASSMGQGNTEAFF. In DNA form, the CDR3 reads TGTGCCAGCAGCATGGGACAGGGGAACACTGAAGCTTTCTTT.

This clone was seen a handful of times. J is TRBJ2-3 and V is TRBV19; no definite D call. Germline V gene sequence: CDR1 LNHDA, CDR2 SQIVND (reference sequence). The V end was cut by 3 bases, the J end by 5 bases, with 9 bases between. This CDR3 has 13 amino acids. Here the CDR3 DNA reads TGTGCCAGTAGTATTGAGTATGTAGATACGCAGTATTTT. Its translation: CASSIEYVDTQYF.

This chain uses TRBV29-1 with TRBJ1-2; TRBD1 is a possible D gene (6 bases). Deletions cut 4 bases from V and 3 bases from J, with 12 bases between. The CDR3 length is 13 residues. The germline CDR1 and CDR2 sequences are SQVTM and ANQGSEA. The CDR3 is CSVVRDIDYGYTF. CDR3 sequence (DNA): TGCAGCGTTGTTCGGGACATTGACTATGGCTACACCTTC.

The J gene is TRBJ2-1, the V gene TRBV7-2; 12 positions agree with TRBD1. The length of the CDR3 is 16 residues. V shed 5 bases and J 7 bases; nucleotides not matched to a gene: 9. Looked up from germline, CDR1 is SGHTA and CDR2 is FQGNSA. The CDR3 DNA sequence: TGTGCCAGCAGCACCCGGGGGACAGGGGGCTGGAATGAGCAGTTCTTC. Amino acid sequence: CASSTRGTGGWNEQFF.

This chain connects TRBV7-9 to TRBJ2-7; TRBD1 aligns across 7 bases. CDR3 length: 16 residues. V was clipped by 5 bases and J by 3 bases; unmatched bases: 13. Germline CDR1 SEHNR, CDR2 FQNEAQ (reference sequence). Here the CDR3 reads CASSPEPQGSIYEQYF. CDR3 sequence (DNA): TGTGCCAGCAGCCCCGAACCACAGGGGTCGATCTACGAGCAGTACTTC.

This chain connects TRBV7-2 to TRBJ2-6; D call uncertain. The CDR3 runs 14 residues. Germline V gene sequence: CDR1 SGHTA, CDR2 FQGNSA. Trimming stripped 3 bases from V and 4 bases from J, with 7 bases between. CDR3 sequence: CASSFKPGANVLTF. DNA of the CDR3: TGTGCCAGCAGCTTCAAGCCGGGGGCCAACGTCCTGACTTTC.

This clone was seen at least ten times. This chain joins TRBV11-2 and TRBJ2-3; TRBD2 matches 8 bases. V lost 5 bases and J lost 2; bases outside the gene matches: 6. Germline CDR1 SGHAT, CDR2 FQNNGV. The CDR3 length is 15 residues. The CDR3 reads CASSITSGYTDTQYF. DNA of the CDR3: TGTGCCAGCAGCATTACTAGCGGCTACACAGATACGCAGTATTTT.

This clone was observed a handful of times. This chain joins TRBV9 and TRBJ1-5, with D uncertain. Trimming shortened V by 0 bases and J by 0 bases, and 4 bases separated the two germline ends. CDR1 and CDR2 from the germline V gene are SGDLS and YYNGEE. The CDR3 has 14 amino acids. The CDR3 loop reads CASSVGGSNQPQHF. The CDR3 DNA follows: TGTGCCAGCAGCGTAGGAGGTAGCAATCAGCCCCAGCATTTT.

This clone appeared a few times. The rearrangement uses TRBV5-6 and TRBJ2-1, with no clear D. The ends were cut back, 0 bases at V and 4 bases at J, with 14 bases in the middle. The CDR3 length is 16 residues. Germline lookup yields CDR1 SGHDT and CDR2 YYEEEE. The CDR3 spells CASSLAFSLNYNEQFF. The CDR3, as DNA: TGTGCCAGCAGCTTGGCCTTTTCCTTAAATTACAATGAGCAGTTCTTC.

This rearrangement joins TRBV30 to TRBJ1-2, with 9 bases fitting TRBD1. After removal of 5 bases from V and 4 bases from J, the junction contained 11 bases not matched to a gene. The CDR3 contains 15 residues. CDR1 is GTSNPN and CDR2 is SVGIG in the germline V gene (reference sequence). The CDR3 region has the DNA TGTGCCTGGCAACGACAGGGGGTGAGAAGCTATGGCTACACCTTC. This encodes CAWQRQGVRSYGYTF.

This rearrangement joins TRBV7-9 to TRBJ1-2; D gene uncertain. Germline V gene data show CDR1 as SEHNR and CDR2 as FQNEAQ (reference sequence). This CDR3 contains 14 residues. Trimming cost V 0 bases and J 7 bases, with 12 bases left between them. The CDR3 coding sequence is TGTGCCAGCAGCTTAGCGCGAGATCGCGGTGGCTACACCTTC. Its translation: CASSLARDRGGYTF.

The rearrangement uses TRBV5-1 and TRBJ2-7; 8 positions match TRBD1. Germline CDR1 SGHRS, CDR2 YFSETQ. The CDR3 is made up of 15 amino acids. The V segment lost 2 bases and the J segment 4 bases; nucleotides outside the gene matches: 8. CDR3 coding DNA: TGCGCCAGCAGCTTAAGACAGGGGTATGATTACGAGCAGTACTTC. Amino acids: CASSLRQGYDYEQYF.

This clone was seen a handful of times. The chain couples TRBV10-3 to TRBJ2-7, with 10 bases fitting TRBD2. Germline V lookup: CDR1 ENHRY, CDR2 SYGVKD. The J segment lost 3 bases and the V segment lost 4 bases, leaving 9 bases of the junction unmatched. The CDR3 sequence is 16 residues long. The CDR3 nucleotides read TGTGCCATCAGTGGATCCCTAGCGGGGGCCCTCTACGAGCAGTACTTC. It encodes CAISGSLAGALYEQYF.

This chain links TRBV18 with TRBJ1-2; TRBD1 aligns across 7 bases. The CDR3 loop spans 13 amino acids. The germline gives CDR1 KGHSH, CDR2 LQKENI. Germline trimming cut 2 bases from V and 4 bases from J; bases unmatched to any gene: 1. The CDR3 bases are TGTGCCAGCTCACCATCAGGGGGCTATGGCTACACCTTC. Translated, it gives CASSPSGGYGYTF.

This clone appeared a few times. CDR3 bases: TGCGCCAGCAGCCCGCACACTAGCGGGGGGACCGGGGAGCTGTTTTTT. This gives the protein CASSPHTSGGTGELFF. The chain combines TRBV5-1 with TRBJ2-2; TRBD2 aligns across 12 bases. The CDR3 is 16 amino acids. V trimming: 4 bases; J trimming: 5 bases; junction bases outside the gene matches: 6. From germline, CDR1 is SGHRS and CDR2 YFSETQ.

This clone turned up a few times. The V call is TRBV7-9, the J call TRBJ1-6; the match to TRBD1 covers 8 bases. Germline trimming cut 5 bases from V and 10 bases from J; bases unmatched to any gene: 10. Germline CDR1 and CDR2: SEHNR and FQNEAQ (reference sequence). The CDR3 covers 15 residues. CDR3 in amino acids: CASSLLGQGQSPLHF. The CDR3 nucleotides read TGTGCCAGCAGCCTCCTCGGACAGGGTCAGTCACCCCTCCACTTT. Together with reference TRBV7-9 and TRBJ1-6, the CDR3 gives the full variable domain: DTGVSQNPRHKITKRGQNVTFRCDPISEHNRLYWYRQTLGQGPEFLTYFQNEAQLEKSRLLSDRFSAERPKGSFSTLEIQRTEQGDSAMYLCASSLLGQGQSPLHFGNGTRLTVT.

This clone was detected only a few times. The chain joins TRBV7-3 to TRBJ2-1; tentatively, D is TRBD1 (7 bases). The germline V gene has CDR1 SGHTA and CDR2 FQGTGA. This CDR3 is built from 15 residues. V shed 5 bases and J shed 8 bases, with 19 bases lying between them. The CDR3 sequence: CASSPRQGGWDEQFF. As DNA, the CDR3 is TGTGCCAGCAGCCCCCGACAGGGAGGTTGGGATGAGCAGTTCTTC.

This clone was counted only a few times. V gene TRBV7-2 combines with J gene TRBJ2-2, with TRBD1 as a possible D gene (7 bases). This CDR3 spans 16 amino acids. CDR1 is SGHTA, CDR2 FQGNSA, per germline. Deletions cut 2 bases from V and 6 bases from J, with 16 bases between. In nucleotides, the CDR3 is TGTGCCAGCAGCTTAAATGCAGGGGGGTTGGCCGGGGAGCTGTTTTTT. It codes for CASSLNAGGLAGELFF.

In this sample, this clone turned up a few times. The chain has TRBV15 and TRBJ1-1; the match to TRBD1 covers 9 bases. The V gene end was trimmed by 1 base and the J gene end by 3 bases; junction bases not matched to a gene: 3. The CDR3 is 15 amino acids. Germline-derived CDR1 and CDR2 are LNHNV and YYDKDF (reference sequence). The CDR3 reads CATSRGDRDYTEAFF. DNA of the CDR3: TGTGCCACCAGCAGAGGGGACAGGGACTACACTGAAGCTTTCTTT.

This clone came up a few times. The V call is TRBV7-2, the J call TRBJ1-3; D remains ambiguous. Trimming removed 3 bases from V and 2 bases from J, with 11 bases in between. This CDR3 is built from 15 residues. Germline V CDR1 and CDR2: SGHTA, FQGNSA. The CDR3 protein is CASSFDARTGNTIYF. CDR3 in DNA: TGTGCCAGCAGCTTTGACGCGAGGACTGGAAACACCATATATTTT.

The sample holds many counts of this clone. CDR3 nucleotides: TGTGCCAGCAGCTTAGCTGGGGAGCGGGCCAAAAACATTCAGTACTTC. Amino acids: CASSLAGERAKNIQYF. The chain employs TRBV7-9 and TRBJ2-4, with D tentatively TRBD2 (5 bases). The CDR3 sequence is 16 residues long. With 0 bases removed from V and 1 base from J, the gap between germline ends came to 10 bases. CDR1 and CDR2 from the germline V gene are SEHNR and FQNEAQ (reference sequence).

This clone was observed a handful of times. V gene TRBV6-5 combines with J gene TRBJ2-7, with D maybe TRBD1 (5 bases). V was shortened by 0 bases and J by 4 bases, with 13 bases between the two germline ends. Per the germline V gene, CDR1 is MNHEY and CDR2 is SVGAGI. This CDR3 is built from 15 residues. CDR3 sequence reads: CASSYSWTPGYEQYF. CDR3 coding DNA: TGTGCCAGCAGTTACTCGTGGACACCAGGGTACGAGCAGTACTTC.

The chain carries TRBV4-2 and TRBJ2-3; no firm D call. CDR3 length equals 16 residues. Germline V lookup: CDR1 LGHNA, CDR2 YNFKEQ. The germline V and J ends were trimmed by 0 bases and 2 bases, with 12 bases remaining between them. CDR3 bases: TGTGCCAGCAGCCAAGATTATGTGGCGGACACAGATACGCAGTATTTT. Translation: CASSQDYVADTDTQYF.

The chain employs TRBV2 and TRBJ2-5; 12 bases line up with TRBD2. CDR1 is SNHLY, CDR2 FYNNEI, per germline. The CDR3 spans 15 residues. Germline trimming cut 6 bases from V and 5 bases from J; bases unmatched to any gene: 7. CDR3 sequence (DNA): TGTGCCAGCAGACCCACTAGCGGGGGGCTGGAGACCCAGTACTTC. Amino acid sequence: CASRPTSGGLETQYF.